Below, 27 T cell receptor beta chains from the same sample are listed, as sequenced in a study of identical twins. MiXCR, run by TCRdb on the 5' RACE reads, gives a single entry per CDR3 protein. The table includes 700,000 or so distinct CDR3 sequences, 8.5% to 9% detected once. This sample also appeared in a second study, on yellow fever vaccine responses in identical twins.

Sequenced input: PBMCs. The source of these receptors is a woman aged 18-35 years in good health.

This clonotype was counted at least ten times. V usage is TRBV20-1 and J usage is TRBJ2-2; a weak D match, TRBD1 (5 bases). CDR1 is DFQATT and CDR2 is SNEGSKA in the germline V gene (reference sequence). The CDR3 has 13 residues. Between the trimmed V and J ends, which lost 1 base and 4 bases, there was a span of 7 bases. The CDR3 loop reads CSARGGGTGELFF. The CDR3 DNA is TGCAGTGCTAGAGGGGGCGGCACCGGGGAGCTGTTTTTT.

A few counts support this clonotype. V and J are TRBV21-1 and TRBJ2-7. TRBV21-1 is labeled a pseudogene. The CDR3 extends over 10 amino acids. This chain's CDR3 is CASSSPEQYF. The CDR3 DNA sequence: TGTGCCAGCAGCTCCCCCGAGCAGTACTTC.

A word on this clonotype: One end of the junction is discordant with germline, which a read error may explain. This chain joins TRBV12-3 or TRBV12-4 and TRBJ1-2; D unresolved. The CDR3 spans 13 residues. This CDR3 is CASSFDGNYGYTF. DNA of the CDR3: TGTGCCAGCAGCTTCGACGGTAACTATGGCTACACTTTC.

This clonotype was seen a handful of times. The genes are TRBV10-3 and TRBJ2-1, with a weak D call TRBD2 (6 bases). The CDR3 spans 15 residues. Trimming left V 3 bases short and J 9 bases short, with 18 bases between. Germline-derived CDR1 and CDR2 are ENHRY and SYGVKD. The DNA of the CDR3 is TGTGCCATCAGTGATAAAGCGGTTGGAGGGAGTGAGCAGTTCTTC. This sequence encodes CAISDKAVGGSEQFF.

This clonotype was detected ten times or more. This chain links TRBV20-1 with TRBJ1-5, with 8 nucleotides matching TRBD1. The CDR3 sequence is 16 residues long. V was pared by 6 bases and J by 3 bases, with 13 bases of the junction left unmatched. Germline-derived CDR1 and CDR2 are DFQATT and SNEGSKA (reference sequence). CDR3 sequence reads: CSAAGGLTDSNQPQHF. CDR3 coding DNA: TGCAGTGCCGCAGGGGGCTTAACCGATTCCAATCAGCCCCAGCATTTT.

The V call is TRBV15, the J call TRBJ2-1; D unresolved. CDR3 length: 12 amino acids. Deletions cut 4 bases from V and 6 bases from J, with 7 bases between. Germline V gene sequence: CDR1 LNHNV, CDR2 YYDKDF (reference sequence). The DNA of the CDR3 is TGTGCCACCAGCATTACATCCAATGAGCAGTTCTTC. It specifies CATSITSNEQFF. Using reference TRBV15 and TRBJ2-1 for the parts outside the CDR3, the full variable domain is DAMVIQNPRYQVTQFGKPVTLSCSQTLNHNVMYWYQQKSSQAPKLLFHYYDKDFNNEADTPDNFQSRRPNTSFCFLDIRSPGLGDTAMYLCATSITSNEQFFGPGTRLTVL.

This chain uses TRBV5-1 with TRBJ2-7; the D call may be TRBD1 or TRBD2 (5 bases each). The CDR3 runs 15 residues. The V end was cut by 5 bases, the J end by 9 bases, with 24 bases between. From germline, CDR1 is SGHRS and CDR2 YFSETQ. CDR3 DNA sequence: TGCGCCAGCAGGCACCGGGACCCCTTTCTTCTGTGGCAGTACTTC. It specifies CASRHRDPFLLWQYF.

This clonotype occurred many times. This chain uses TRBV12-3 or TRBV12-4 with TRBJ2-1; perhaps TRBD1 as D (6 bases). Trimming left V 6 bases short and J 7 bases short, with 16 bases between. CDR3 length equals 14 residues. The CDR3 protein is CASSTTGIWNEQFF. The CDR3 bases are TGTGCCAGCAGCACAACAGGGATTTGGAATGAGCAGTTCTTC.

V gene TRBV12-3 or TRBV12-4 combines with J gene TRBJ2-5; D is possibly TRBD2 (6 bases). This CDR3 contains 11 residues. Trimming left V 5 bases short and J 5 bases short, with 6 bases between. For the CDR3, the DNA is TGTGCCAGCAGTGGGAGGGAGACCCAGTACTTC. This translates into CASSGRETQYF.

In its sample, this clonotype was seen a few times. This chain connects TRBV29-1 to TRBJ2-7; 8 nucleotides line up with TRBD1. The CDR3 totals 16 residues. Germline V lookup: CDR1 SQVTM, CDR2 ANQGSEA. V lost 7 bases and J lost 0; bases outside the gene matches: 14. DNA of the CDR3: TGCAGCGCGATAGGGACAGGAGGGGCCGCCTCCTACGAGCAGTACTTC. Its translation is CSAIGTGGAASYEQYF.

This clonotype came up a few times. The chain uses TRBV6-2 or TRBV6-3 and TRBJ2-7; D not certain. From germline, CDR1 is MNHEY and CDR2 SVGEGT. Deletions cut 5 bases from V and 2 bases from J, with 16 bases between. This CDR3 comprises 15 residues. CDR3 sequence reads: CASSPLFRHPYEQYF. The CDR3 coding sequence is TGTGCCAGCAGTCCCCTGTTTAGGCACCCCTACGAGCAGTACTTC.

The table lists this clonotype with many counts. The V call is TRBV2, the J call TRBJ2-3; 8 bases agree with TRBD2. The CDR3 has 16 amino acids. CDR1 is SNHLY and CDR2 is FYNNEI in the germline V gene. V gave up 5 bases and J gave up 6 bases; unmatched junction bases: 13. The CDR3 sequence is CASSSSTGGPRDTQYF. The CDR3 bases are TGTGCCAGCAGTTCCAGTACGGGAGGGCCAAGGGATACGCAGTATTTT.

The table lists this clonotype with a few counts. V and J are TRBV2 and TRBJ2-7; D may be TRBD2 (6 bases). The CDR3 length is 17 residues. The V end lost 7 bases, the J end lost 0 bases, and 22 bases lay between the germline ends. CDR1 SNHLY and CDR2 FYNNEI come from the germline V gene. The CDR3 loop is CASKGLEGPITSYEQYF. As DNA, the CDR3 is TGTGCCAGCAAGGGGCTGGAGGGGCCAATAACCTCCTACGAGCAGTACTTC.

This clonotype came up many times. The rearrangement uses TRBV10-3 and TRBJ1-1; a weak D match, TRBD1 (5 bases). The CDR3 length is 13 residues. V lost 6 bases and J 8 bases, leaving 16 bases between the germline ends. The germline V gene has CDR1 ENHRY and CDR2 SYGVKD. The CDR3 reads CAISPDSPGEAFF. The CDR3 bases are TGTGCCATCAGCCCTGACTCTCCAGGGGAAGCTTTCTTT.

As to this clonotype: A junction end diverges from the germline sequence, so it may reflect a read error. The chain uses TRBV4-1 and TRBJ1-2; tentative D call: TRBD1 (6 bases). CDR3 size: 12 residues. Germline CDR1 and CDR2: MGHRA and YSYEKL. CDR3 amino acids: CASSQVLGGRYF. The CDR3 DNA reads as TGCGCCAGCAGCCAAGTATTAGGGGGTCGTTATTTC.

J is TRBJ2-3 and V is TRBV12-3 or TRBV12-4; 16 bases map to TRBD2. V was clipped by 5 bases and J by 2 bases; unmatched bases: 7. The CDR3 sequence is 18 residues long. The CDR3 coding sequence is TGTGCCAGCAGTGTCCCGGGACTAGCGGGGGGGAACACAGATACGCAGTATTTT. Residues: CASSVPGLAGGNTDTQYF.

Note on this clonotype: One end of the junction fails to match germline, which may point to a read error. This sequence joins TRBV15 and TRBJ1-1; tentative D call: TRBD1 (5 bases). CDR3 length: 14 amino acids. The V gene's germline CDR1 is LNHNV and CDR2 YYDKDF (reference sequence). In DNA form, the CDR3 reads TGTGCCGCCAGCTCTTGGGGGAGGGATACTGAAGCTTTCTTT. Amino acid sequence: CAASSWGRDTEAFF.

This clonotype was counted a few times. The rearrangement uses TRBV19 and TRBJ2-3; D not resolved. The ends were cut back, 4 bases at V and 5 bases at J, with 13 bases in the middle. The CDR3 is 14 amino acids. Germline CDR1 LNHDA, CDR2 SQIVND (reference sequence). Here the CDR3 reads CASSTYSLGDTQYF. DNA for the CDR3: TGTGCCAGTAGTACCTACTCTCTAGGAGATACGCAGTATTTT.

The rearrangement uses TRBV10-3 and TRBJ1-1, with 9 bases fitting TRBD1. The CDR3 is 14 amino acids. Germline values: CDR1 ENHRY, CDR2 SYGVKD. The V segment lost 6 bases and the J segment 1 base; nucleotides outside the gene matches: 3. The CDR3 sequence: CAISGTGPNTEAFF. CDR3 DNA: TGTGCCATCAGCGGGACAGGGCCGAACACTGAAGCTTTCTTT.

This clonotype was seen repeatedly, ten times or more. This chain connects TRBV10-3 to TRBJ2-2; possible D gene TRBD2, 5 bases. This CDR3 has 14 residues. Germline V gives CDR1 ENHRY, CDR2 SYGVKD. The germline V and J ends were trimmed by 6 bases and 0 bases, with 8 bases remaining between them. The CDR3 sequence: CAIRDSANTGELFF. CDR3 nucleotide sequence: TGTGCCATCAGGGACTCCGCGAACACCGGGGAGCTGTTTTTT.

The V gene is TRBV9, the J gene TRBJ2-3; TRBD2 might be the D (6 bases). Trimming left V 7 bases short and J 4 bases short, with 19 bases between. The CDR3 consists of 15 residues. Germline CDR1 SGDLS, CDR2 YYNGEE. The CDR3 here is CASVRGGLAADTQYF. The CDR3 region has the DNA TGTGCCAGCGTACGTGGGGGGTTGGCGGCAGATACGCAGTATTTT. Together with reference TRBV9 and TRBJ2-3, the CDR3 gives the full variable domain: DSGVTQTPKHLITATGQRVTLRCSPRSGDLSVYWYQQSLDQGLQFLIQYYNGEERAKGNILERFSAQQFPDLHSELNLSSLELGDSALYFCASVRGGLAADTQYFGPGTRLTVL.

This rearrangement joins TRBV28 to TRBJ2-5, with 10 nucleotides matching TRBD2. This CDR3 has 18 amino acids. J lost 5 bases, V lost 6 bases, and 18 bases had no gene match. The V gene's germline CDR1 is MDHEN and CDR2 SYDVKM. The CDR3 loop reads CASSLIGAGGPREETQYF. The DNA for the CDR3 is TGTGCCAGCAGCCTTATAGGAGCGGGAGGGCCGCGGGAGGAGACCCAGTACTTC. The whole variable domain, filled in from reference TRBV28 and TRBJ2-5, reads DVKVTQSSRYLVKRTGEKVFLECVQDMDHENMFWYRQDPGLGLRLIYFSYDVKMKEKGDIPEGYSVSREKKERFSLILESASTNQTSMYLCASSLIGAGGPREETQYFGPGTRLLVL.

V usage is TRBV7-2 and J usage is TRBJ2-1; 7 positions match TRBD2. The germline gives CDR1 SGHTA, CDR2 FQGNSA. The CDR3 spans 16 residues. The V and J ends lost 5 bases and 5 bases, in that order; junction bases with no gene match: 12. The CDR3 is CASSPGPSLADNEQFF. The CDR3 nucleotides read TGTGCCAGCAGCCCTGGCCCCTCCCTAGCGGACAATGAGCAGTTCTTC.

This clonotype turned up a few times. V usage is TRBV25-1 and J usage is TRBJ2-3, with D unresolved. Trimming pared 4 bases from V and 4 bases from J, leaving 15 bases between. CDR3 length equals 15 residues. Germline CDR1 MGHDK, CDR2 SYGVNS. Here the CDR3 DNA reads TGTGCCAGCAGTGGAAAACCCGAGGACGCAGATACGCAGTATTTT. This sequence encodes CASSGKPEDADTQYF.

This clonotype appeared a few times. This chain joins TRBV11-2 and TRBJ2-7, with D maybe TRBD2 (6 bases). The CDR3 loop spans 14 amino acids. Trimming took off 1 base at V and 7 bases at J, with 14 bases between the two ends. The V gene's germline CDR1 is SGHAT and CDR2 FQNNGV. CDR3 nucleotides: TGTGCCAGCAGCTTAGGCGGGGAGTCAAGGGAGCAGTACTTC. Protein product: CASSLGGESREQYF.

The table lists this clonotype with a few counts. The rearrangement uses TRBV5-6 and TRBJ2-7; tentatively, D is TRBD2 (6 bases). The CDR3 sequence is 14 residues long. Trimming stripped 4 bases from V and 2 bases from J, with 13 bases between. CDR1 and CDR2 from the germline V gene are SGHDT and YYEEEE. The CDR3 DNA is TGTGCCAGCAGCGGTTACGGGAGAGCCTACGAGCAGTACTTC. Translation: CASSGYGRAYEQYF.

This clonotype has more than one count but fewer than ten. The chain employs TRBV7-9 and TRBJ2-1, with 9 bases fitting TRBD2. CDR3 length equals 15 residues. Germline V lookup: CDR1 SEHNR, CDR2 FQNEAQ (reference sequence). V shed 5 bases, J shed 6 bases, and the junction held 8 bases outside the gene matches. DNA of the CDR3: TGTGCCAGCAGCGCCGCCGGGACTAGCAGCAATGAGCAGTTCTTC. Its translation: CASSAAGTSSNEQFF. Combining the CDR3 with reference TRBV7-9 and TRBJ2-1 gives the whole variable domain DTGVSQNPRHKITKRGQNVTFRCDPISEHNRLYWYRQTLGQGPEFLTYFQNEAQLEKSRLLSDRFSAERPKGSFSTLEIQRTEQGDSAMYLCASSAAGTSSNEQFFGPGTRLTVL.